These 9 T cell receptor beta chains were all obtained from the same sample, sequenced in a study of beta chain features in type 1 diabetes (dated by TCRdb to the late 2010s). Overall study outcomes, separate from this receptor: Type 1 diabetes patients showed a moderate but significant shortening of TCRB CDR3 length in all four CD4+ subsets.

Their antigens remain unidentified. Receptor libraries were prepared by the immunoSEQ multiplex PCR assay. All of the isolated RNA was reverse transcribed with the High Capacity cDNA Reverse Transcription Kit, so expressed TCRB transcripts were sequenced. What TCRdb holds here is the immuneACCESS table cut down to in-frame rearrangements. Part of the clones is not present; checked against another copy, under half of the missing clones reflect an unresolved V gene, and the others are unexplained. The sample table contains around 710,000 clones; only one count was recorded for around an eighth of them. 0.09% to 0.15% of the sample rests with the top ten. The sequencing sample was made of naive CD4+ T cells from blood. What this sample's cell subset or site label stands for: true naive CD4+ T cells. The receptors were gathered from a man aged 30 to 45 with type 1 diabetes.

CDR3 region: CASSRPGQPTYEQYF. CDR3 sequence (DNA): TGCGCCAGCAGTCGGCCGGGACAGCCAACTTACGAGCAGTACTTC. J is TRBJ2-7 and V is TRBV5-1, with 7 bases aligning to TRBD1. Losses at the gene ends were 5 bases for V and 4 bases for J; bases not matched to a gene: 12. The CDR3 contains 15 residues. Looked up from germline, CDR1 is SGHRS and CDR2 is YFSETQ.

The chain carries TRBV7-9 and TRBJ1-5; weak D call: TRBD1 (5 bases). Germline CDR1 and CDR2: SEHNR and FQNEAQ (reference sequence). The CDR3 contains 15 residues. The V and J ends lost 5 bases and 4 bases respectively, with 15 bases between them. The CDR3 DNA sequence: TGTGCCAGCAGCGACGGTCAGGGACGGAATCAGCCCCAGCATTTT. Its translation: CASSDGQGRNQPQHF.

The rearrangement joins TRBV5-1 to TRBJ2-3; no definite D call. The CDR3 spans 13 residues. Trimming removed 4 bases at V and 13 bases at J, with 19 bases between. From germline, CDR1 is SGHRS and CDR2 YFSETQ. CDR3 loop: CASSLGGPILKYF. CDR3 in DNA: TGCGCCAGCAGCCTGGGCGGACCAATACTGAAGTATTTT.

This clone was picked up a small number of times. The chain links TRBV6-6 to TRBJ1-1, with D possibly matching TRBD1 (6 bases). There are 15 residues in the CDR3. The V gene's germline CDR1 is MNHNY and CDR2 SVGAGI (reference sequence). Trimming took off 5 bases at V and 4 bases at J, with 17 bases between the two ends. The CDR3 spells CASSGIGQFITEAFF. The CDR3 DNA sequence: TGTGCCAGCAGTGGGATAGGACAGTTTATCACTGAAGCTTTCTTT.

The gene calls are TRBV19 and TRBJ2-3; D could derive from TRBD1 or TRBD2 (5 bases each). The CDR3 sequence is 15 residues long. V was trimmed by 2 bases and J by 1 base, leaving 10 bases between them. Germline CDR1 is LNHDA and CDR2 is SQIVND (reference sequence). CDR3: CASSIRGAGTDTQYF. The CDR3 coding sequence is TGTGCCAGTAGTATAAGAGGGGCCGGCACAGATACGCAGTATTTT.

There are a few counts of this clone. The genes are TRBV2 and TRBJ1-4, with D maybe TRBD1 (5 bases). Germline CDR1 SNHLY, CDR2 FYNNEI. Trimming took off 6 bases at V and 3 bases at J, with 14 bases between the two ends. CDR3 length: 15 amino acids. The CDR3 sequence: CASRVSGLPNEKLFF. The CDR3, as DNA: TGTGCCAGCAGGGTTTCAGGGCTTCCTAATGAAAAACTGTTTTTT.

In its sample, this clone was seen a few times. V usage is TRBV14 and J usage is TRBJ2-1, with D perhaps assigned TRBD1 or TRBD2 (5 bases each). Germline V gene lookup returns CDR1 SGHDN and CDR2 FVKESK. The CDR3 consists of 15 residues. The germline V and J ends were trimmed by 4 bases and 4 bases, with 14 bases remaining between them. DNA for the CDR3: TGTGCCAGCAGCCTAGATCCGGGACCTTACAATGAGCAGTTCTTC. Protein: CASSLDPGPYNEQFF.

The rearrangement uses TRBV13 and TRBJ1-2; D is undetermined. The CDR3 has 18 residues. Trimming cost V 0 bases and J 0 bases, with 17 bases left between them. Germline CDR1 reads PRHDT; CDR2 reads FYEKMQ (reference sequence). In DNA form, the CDR3 reads TGTGCCAGCAGCTTAGGTGATGAGGGAGCGACTACTAACTATGGCTACACCTTC. As protein: CASSLGDEGATTNYGYTF.

Concerning this clone itself: This specimen includes other DNA sequences encoding the same CDR3. The chain has TRBV6-5 and TRBJ2-1, with 8 positions matching TRBD2. Germline V gene data show CDR1 as MNHEY and CDR2 as SVGAGI. The CDR3 extends over 15 amino acids. V shed 0 bases and J 4 bases; nucleotides not matched to a gene: 2. The CDR3 sequence is CASSYSSGGYNEQFF. The CDR3 DNA follows: TGTGCCAGCAGTTACTCAAGCGGGGGATACAATGAGCAGTTCTTC.